This entry concerns a single T cell receptor (beta chain). Its antigen is not known. This sample is drawn from a study of CD8 T cells in ankylosing spondylitis. General study findings and limits: Matched ankylosing spondylitis synovial fluid reportedly contained a significantly enriched population of disease-linked clones.

V was cut by 6 bases and J by 7 bases, with 7 bases left in between. Germline assignment: CDR1 MNHNY and CDR2 SVGAGI (reference sequence). CDR3 length: 11 amino acids. TCRdb called the 5' RACE reads again in MiXCR, with one record for every CDR3 protein. The top ten clones hold roughly a fifth of a sample with 200,000 to 250,000 distinct CDR3 sequences, approximately 10% of them seen once. This TCR was recovered from a male donor with ankylosing spondylitis or in good health (not recorded which). This chain connects TRBV6-6 to TRBJ2-1; D could derive from TRBD1 or TRBD2 (5 bases each). Source material: blood, either unsorted or a sorted T cell fraction (not recorded which). The DNA for the CDR3 is TGTGCCAGCAGAGGGGAGAATGAGCAGTTCTTC. It codes for CASRGENEQFF.